Shown below are 3 T cell receptor beta chains from a single sample sequenced in a study of blood T cell repertoires in COVID-19. Using immunoSEQ multiplex PCR, the repertoire was profiled, and TCRdb retains in-frame clones only, with some absent. The table lists under 200,000 clones, around 74% of them singletons, with 2.8% in the top ten. The sequencing input was peripheral blood. Receptors originate from a man aged 65 to 85 with acute or convalescent COVID-19.

The table lists this clone with a few counts. The chain recombines TRBV5-1 with TRBJ2-1, with D possibly being TRBD1 (5 bases). Trimming shortened V by 5 bases and J by 6 bases, and 12 bases separated the two germline ends. Looked up from germline, CDR1 is SGHRS and CDR2 is YFSETQ. The CDR3 length is 13 residues. This CDR3 is CASRETDPNEQFF. The CDR3 nucleotides read TGCGCCAGCAGGGAGACAGACCCCAATGAGCAGTTCTTC.

For the CDR3, the DNA is TGTGCCAGCAGTTCGGGACAGGGGGGGAATGAGCAGTTCTTC. This encodes CASSSGQGGNEQFF. The J gene is TRBJ2-1, the V gene TRBV6-5; 11 bases are shared with TRBD1. The V gene end was trimmed by 4 bases and the J gene end by 7 bases; junction bases not matched to a gene: 3. The CDR3 loop spans 14 amino acids. Per germline, CDR1 MNHEY and CDR2 SVGAGI.

This clone was seen a handful of times. J is TRBJ1-2 and V is TRBV2; D may be TRBD1 (5 bases). V was trimmed by 9 bases and J by 4 bases, leaving 15 bases between them. CDR3 length: 13 amino acids. Germline CDR1 SNHLY, CDR2 FYNNEI. In DNA, the CDR3 is TGTGCCAGTTGGGAGGGGAGCAGCTATGGCTACACCTTC. It encodes CASWEGSSYGYTF. Supplemented by reference TRBV2 and TRBJ1-2, the full variable domain reads EPEVTQTPSHQVTQMGQEVILRCVPISNHLYFYWYRQILGQKVEFLVSFYNNEISEKSEIFDDQFSVERPDGSNFTLKIRSTKLEDSAMYFCASWEGSSYGYTFGSGTRLTVV.